The 7 T cell receptor beta chains reported below all come from one sample, sequenced in a study of CD8 T cells in Susac syndrome. After extraction with the RNeasy kit, about 0.5 to 1 ug of the RNA was reverse transcribed using random hexamers. In TCRdb, the immunoSEQ multiplex PCR reads were re-called with MiXCR into one record per CDR3 protein. The data contain 100,000 to 150,000 distinct CDR3 sequences, around 94% of them singletons. The material sequenced was CD4+ T cells from PBMCs. These receptors were taken from a human donor in good health.

DNA of the CDR3: TGTGCCAGTAGTTCGACCCCAAGGATCTATGGCTACACCTTC. The encoded protein is CASSSTPRIYGYTF. The V gene is TRBV19, the J gene TRBJ1-2, with D uncertain. The CDR3 extends over 14 amino acids. Trimming took 5 bases from V and 4 from J, leaving 14 bases between them. Germline V gene data show CDR1 as LNHDA and CDR2 as SQIVND (reference sequence). The whole variable domain, remainder taken from reference TRBV19 and TRBJ1-2, is DGGITQSPKYLFRKEGQNVTLSCEQNLNHDAMYWYRQDPGQGLRLIYYSQIVNDFQKGDIAEGYSVSREKKESFPLTVTSAQKNPTAFYLCASSSTPRIYGYTFGSGTRLTVV.

J is TRBJ2-7 and V is TRBV6-6; D unclear. The CDR3 extends over 14 amino acids. Trimming took off 7 bases at V and 0 bases at J, with 13 bases between the two ends. The germline V gene has CDR1 MNHNY and CDR2 SVGAGI (reference sequence). The CDR3 is CASTPQENSYEQYF. In nucleotides, the CDR3 is TGTGCCAGCACCCCCCAGGAGAACTCCTACGAGCAGTACTTC.

The CDR3 bases are TGTGCCACCAGCAGACCTAGCGGGAGGGGACAGCTTACGCAGTATTTT. Its protein is CATSRPSGRGQLTQYF. The chain has TRBV15 and TRBJ2-3; 12 positions match TRBD2. Germline assignment: CDR1 LNHNV and CDR2 YYDKDF (reference sequence). J was trimmed by 8 bases and V by 2 bases; bases with no gene match: 8. This CDR3 contains 16 residues.

This clonotype was counted once. This chain links TRBV30 with TRBJ2-3; 7 bases fit TRBD2. In germline, CDR1 is GTSNPN, CDR2 SVGIG (reference sequence). The CDR3 length is 13 residues. The ends lost 7 bases at V and 0 bases at J; junction bases unmatched: 4. CDR3 sequence reads: CALAGASTDTQYF. The DNA of the CDR3 is TGTGCCTTAGCGGGCGCTAGCACAGATACGCAGTATTTT.

The V and J genes are TRBV20-1 and TRBJ2-7; possibly TRBD1 for D (6 bases). CDR1 DFQATT and CDR2 SNEGSKA come from the germline V gene (reference sequence). V lost 3 bases to trimming and J lost 2 bases, with 8 bases between them. The CDR3 spans 12 residues. Here the CDR3 reads CSASGQTYEQYF. For the CDR3, the DNA is TGCAGTGCTAGCGGACAGACCTACGAGCAGTACTTC.

The rearrangement joins TRBV12-3 or TRBV12-4 to TRBJ2-3; D may be TRBD2 (5 bases). The V and J ends lost 2 bases and 2 bases respectively, with 14 bases between them. The CDR3 loop spans 16 amino acids. The CDR3 reads CASSLNRGVLTDTQYF. Written as DNA, the CDR3 is TGTGCCAGCAGTTTAAATCGGGGTGTTCTCACAGATACGCAGTATTTT.

This clonotype was recorded once. The J gene is TRBJ2-7, the V gene TRBV20-1, with 12 bases lining up with TRBD2. The CDR3 has 16 amino acids. Germline CDR1 and CDR2: DFQATT and SNEGSKA (reference sequence). V dropped 3 bases and J dropped 6; count of bases not matched to a gene: 12. CDR3 sequence reads: CSARGTSGSPSIEQYF. CDR3 DNA: TGCAGTGCTAGGGGGACTAGCGGGTCCCCGTCGATCGAGCAGTACTTC.